The clone carrying this T cell receptor (beta chain) has only a few counts. Its antigen remains unknown. TCRdb reprocessed the 5' RACE reads with MiXCR, giving one entry per CDR3 protein. The sample contains 200,000 to 250,000 distinct CDR3 sequences, more than 25% of which appear only once. These data originate in a study of CD8 T cells in ankylosing spondylitis. Study-wide results and caveats: Disease-linked clones reportedly showed significant enrichment in matched ankylosing spondylitis synovial fluid.

Trimming stripped 2 bases from V and 1 base from J, with 8 bases between. This CDR3 is 13 amino acids long. CDR1 and CDR2 (germline): DFQATT, SNEGSKA (reference sequence). The V gene is TRBV20-1, the J gene TRBJ1-1; D call uncertain. The sequence was collected from a male donor with ankylosing spondylitis or in good health (not recorded which). Sequencing was carried out using blood, either unsorted or a sorted T cell fraction (not recorded which). This CDR3 is CSARSDSNTEAFF. The CDR3 DNA is TGCAGTGCTAGATCCGATTCGAACACTGAAGCTTTCTTT.